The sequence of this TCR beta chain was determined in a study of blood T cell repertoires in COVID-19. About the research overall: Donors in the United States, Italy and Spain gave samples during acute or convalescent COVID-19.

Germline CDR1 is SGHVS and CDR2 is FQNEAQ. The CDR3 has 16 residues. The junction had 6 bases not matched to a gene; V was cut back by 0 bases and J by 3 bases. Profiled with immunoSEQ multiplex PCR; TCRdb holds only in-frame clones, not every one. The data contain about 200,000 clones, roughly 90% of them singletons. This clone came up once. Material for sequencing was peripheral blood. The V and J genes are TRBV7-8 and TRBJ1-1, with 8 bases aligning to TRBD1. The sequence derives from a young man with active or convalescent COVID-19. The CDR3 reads CASSLAPTGVHTEAFF. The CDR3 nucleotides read TGTGCCAGCAGCTTAGCACCGACAGGGGTTCACACTGAAGCTTTCTTT.